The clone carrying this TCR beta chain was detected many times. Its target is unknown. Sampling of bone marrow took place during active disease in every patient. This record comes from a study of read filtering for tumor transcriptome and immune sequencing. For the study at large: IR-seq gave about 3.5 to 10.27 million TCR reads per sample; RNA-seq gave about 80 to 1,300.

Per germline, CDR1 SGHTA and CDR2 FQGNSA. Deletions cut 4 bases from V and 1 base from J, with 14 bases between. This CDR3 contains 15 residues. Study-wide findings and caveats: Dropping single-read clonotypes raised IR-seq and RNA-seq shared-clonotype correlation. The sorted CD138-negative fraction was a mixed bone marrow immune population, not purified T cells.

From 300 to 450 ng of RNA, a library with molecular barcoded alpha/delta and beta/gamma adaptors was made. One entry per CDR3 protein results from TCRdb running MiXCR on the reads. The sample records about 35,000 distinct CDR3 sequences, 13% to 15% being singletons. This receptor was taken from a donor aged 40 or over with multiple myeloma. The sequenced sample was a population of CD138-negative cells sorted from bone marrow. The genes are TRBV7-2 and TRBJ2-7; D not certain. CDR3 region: CASSSGPGESYEQYF. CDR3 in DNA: TGTGCCAGCAGCTCGGGCCCCGGAGAATCCTACGAGCAGTACTTC.